Included here is one T cell receptor (beta chain) sequence, with context. V lost 6 bases to trimming and J lost 2 bases; unmatched junction nucleotides: 9. The germline CDR1 and CDR2 sequences are MDHEN and SYDVKM. The CDR3 spans 16 residues. This sample is part of a study of blood T cell repertoires in COVID-19. How the authors handled the data: Reference gene primer amplification gave estimated nucleated cell counts. Profiling relied on immunoSEQ multiplex PCR, and the TCRdb table lists in-frame clones only, not all of them. V, J and clone size reflect that table, while D and trimming were determined from the DNA. The table includes roughly 150,000 clones, 65% to 85% detected once.

The sequence came from a woman in her sixties or seventies who had recovered from COVID-19. The sequenced sample was peripheral blood. The chain couples TRBV28 to TRBJ1-2; 10 bases match TRBD1. The CDR3 spells CASRLVEGQGNYGYTF. In DNA form, the CDR3 reads TGTGCCAGCAGACTGGTTGAGGGACAGGGGAACTATGGCTACACCTTC.